The T cell receptor beta chain under discussion was sequenced for a study of technical replicates of blood from several donors. The CDR3 is 15 amino acids. The V end lost 8 bases, the J end lost 4 bases, and 21 bases lay between the germline ends. CDR1 is MNHEY and CDR2 is SVGAGI in the germline V gene. Only in-frame clones appear in the TCRdb table, and some are missing; sequencing was by immunoSEQ multiplex PCR. The sample carries some 17,000 clones, around 87% recorded once. The sample taken for sequencing was PBMCs. The TCR originated in a human donor in good health. The rearrangement links TRBV6-5 to TRBJ2-7; D may be TRBD1 (5 bases). The CDR3 coding sequence is TGTGCCAGCTTCTTCAGGCAGGGCAATTCTTACGAGCAGTACTTC. Its translation: CASFFRQGNSYEQYF.